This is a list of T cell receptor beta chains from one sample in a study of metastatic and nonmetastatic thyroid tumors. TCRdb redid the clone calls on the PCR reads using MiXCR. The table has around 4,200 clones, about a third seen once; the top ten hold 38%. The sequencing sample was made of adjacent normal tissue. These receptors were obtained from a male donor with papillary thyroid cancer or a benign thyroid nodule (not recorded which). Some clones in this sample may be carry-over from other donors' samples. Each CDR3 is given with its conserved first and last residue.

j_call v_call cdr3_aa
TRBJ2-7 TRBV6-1 CASSRKGFEQYF
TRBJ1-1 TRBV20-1 CSARVGTGTEAFF
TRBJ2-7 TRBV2 CASTAGGREQYF
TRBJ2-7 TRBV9 CASSPRGGSGYEQYF
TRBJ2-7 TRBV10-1 CASSNGQGFYEQYF
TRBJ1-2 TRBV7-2 CASSLAGGSGYTF
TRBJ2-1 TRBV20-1 CSASNSGSGGWGEQFF
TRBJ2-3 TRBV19 CASRARGRAESTDTQYF
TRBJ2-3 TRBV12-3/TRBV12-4 CASSFRADTQYF
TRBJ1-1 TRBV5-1 CASTAEQGATEAFF
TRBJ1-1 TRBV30 CAWSVGRGSEAFF
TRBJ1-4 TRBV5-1 CASSRASSGTGDEKLFF
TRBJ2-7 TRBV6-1 CASSEWQESSYEQYF
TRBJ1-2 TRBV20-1 CSAREGGQGDGYTF
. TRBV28 CASSSPYTSPIYNEQFF
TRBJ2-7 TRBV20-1 CSARDRQGMDEQYF
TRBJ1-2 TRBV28 CASSLVSGLWGYTF
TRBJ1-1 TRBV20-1 CSAPTPTLGAFF
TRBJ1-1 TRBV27 CASSLGQGAEAFF
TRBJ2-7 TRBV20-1 CSARDPQGGTYEQYF
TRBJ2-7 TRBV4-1 CASSQGQSSYEQYF
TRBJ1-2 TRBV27 CASSPGGEGYGYTF
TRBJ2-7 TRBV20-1 CSAPGWGSGKYEQYF
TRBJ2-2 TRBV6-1 CASRTGDNNGELFF
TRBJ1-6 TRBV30 CAWSVQRNSPLHF
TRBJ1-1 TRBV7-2 CASSSYTDVAAFF
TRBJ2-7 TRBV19 CASSSLLGDEQYF
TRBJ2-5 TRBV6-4 CASSASGEETQYF
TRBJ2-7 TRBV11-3 CASSPGTGYYEQYF
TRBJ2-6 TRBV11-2 CASSPRTGTLRSGANVLTF
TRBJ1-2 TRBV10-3 CATSEGRGGLYGYTF
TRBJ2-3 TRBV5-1 CASSLVGQITDTQYF
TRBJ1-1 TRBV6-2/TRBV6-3 CASSFLQGSTEAFF
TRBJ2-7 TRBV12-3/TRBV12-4 CASSLAGAGLSYEQYF
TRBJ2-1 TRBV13 CASSLRGQYLYNEQFF
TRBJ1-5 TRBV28 CASSVTGSYGQPHHF
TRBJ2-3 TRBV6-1 CASSLFTDTQYF
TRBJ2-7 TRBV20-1 CSAPRQGLEGEQYF
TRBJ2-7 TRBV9 CASGRGYEQYF
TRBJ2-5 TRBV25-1 CASSDPGRGSGTQETQYF
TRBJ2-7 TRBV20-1 CSAPGTVSHEQYF
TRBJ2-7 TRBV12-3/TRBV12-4 CASSLGQGPYEQYF
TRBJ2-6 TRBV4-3 CASSQDIASGANVLTF
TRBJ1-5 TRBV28 CASSYSTVESGTQHF
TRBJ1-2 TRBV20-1 CSARDRAGGSYGYTF
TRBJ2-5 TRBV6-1 CASPDMVLKTQYF